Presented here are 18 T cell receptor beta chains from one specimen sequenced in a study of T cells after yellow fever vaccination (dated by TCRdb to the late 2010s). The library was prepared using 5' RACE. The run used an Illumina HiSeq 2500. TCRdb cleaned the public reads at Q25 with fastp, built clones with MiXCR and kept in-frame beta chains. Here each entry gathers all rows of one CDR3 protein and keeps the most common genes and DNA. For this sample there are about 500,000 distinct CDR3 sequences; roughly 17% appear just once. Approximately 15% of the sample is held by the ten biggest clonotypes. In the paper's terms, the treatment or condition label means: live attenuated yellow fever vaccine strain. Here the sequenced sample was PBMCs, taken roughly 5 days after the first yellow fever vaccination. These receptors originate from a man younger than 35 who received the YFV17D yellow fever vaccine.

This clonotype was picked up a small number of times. CDR3 region: CASSLKGPSEAFF. CDR3 nucleotide sequence: TGTGCCAGCAGCTTGAAGGGCCCGTCTGAAGCTTTCTTT. The chain has TRBV11-2 and TRBJ1-1; D gene ambiguous. The CDR3 extends over 13 amino acids. The V gene lost 3 bases and the J gene lost 6 bases, with 11 bases spanning the gap. In germline, CDR1 is SGHAT, CDR2 FQNNGV.

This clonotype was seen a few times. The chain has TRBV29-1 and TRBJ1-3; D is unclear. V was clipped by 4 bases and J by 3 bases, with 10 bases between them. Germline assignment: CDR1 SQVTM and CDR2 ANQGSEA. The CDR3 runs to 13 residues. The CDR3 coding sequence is TGCAGCGTTGGCGGGTTTTTTGGAAACACCATATATTTT. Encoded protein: CSVGGFFGNTIYF. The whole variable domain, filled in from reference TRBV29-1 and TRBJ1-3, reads SAVISQKPSRDICQRGTSLTIQCQVDSQVTMMFWYRQQPGQSLTLIATANQGSEATYESGFVIDKFPISRPNLTFSTLTVSNMSPEDSSIYLCSVGGFFGNTIYFGEGSWLTVV.

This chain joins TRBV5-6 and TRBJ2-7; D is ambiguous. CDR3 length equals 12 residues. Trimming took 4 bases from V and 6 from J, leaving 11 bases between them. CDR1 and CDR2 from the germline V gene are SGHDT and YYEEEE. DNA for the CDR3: TGTGCCAGCAGCCCCTACAAGTCCGAGCAGTACTTC. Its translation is CASSPYKSEQYF.

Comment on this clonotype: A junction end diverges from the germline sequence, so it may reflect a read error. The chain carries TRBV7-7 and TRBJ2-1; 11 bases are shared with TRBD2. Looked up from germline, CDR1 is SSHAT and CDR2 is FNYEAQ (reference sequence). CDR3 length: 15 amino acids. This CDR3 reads CASSLEASGGSEQFF. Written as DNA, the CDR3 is TGTGCTAGCAGCTTAGAGGCTAGCGGGGGGAGTGAGCAGTTCTTC.

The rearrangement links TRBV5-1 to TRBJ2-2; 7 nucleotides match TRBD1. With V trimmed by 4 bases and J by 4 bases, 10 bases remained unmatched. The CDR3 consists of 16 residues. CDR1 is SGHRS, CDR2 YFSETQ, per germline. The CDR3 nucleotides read TGCGCCAGCAGCCCGACCGGGACAGCCTTCACCGGGGAGCTGTTTTTT. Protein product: CASSPTGTAFTGELFF.

In DNA, the CDR3 is TGCAGCGTTGAAGGTAATTTGGACAGTCTGAACACTGAAGCTTTCTTT. It specifies CSVEGNLDSLNTEAFF. The J gene is TRBJ1-1, the V gene TRBV29-1, with D possibly TRBD1 on 6 matching bases. Germline CDR1 is SQVTM and CDR2 is ANQGSEA. This CDR3 comprises 16 residues. Between the trimmed V and J ends, which lost 1 base and 0 bases, there was a span of 15 bases.

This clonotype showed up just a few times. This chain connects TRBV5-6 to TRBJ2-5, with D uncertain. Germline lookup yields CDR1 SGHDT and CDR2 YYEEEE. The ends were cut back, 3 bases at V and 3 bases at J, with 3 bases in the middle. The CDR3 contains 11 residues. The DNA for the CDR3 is TGTGCCAGCAGCTGGAAAGAGACCCAGTACTTC. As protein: CASSWKETQYF.

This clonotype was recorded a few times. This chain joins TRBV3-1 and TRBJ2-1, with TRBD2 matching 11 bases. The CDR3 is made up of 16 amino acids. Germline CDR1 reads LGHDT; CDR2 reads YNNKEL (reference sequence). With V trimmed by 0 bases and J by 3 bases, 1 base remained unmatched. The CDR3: CASSQEGLADYNEQFF. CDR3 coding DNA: TGTGCCAGCAGCCAAGAGGGACTAGCGGACTACAATGAGCAGTTCTTC.

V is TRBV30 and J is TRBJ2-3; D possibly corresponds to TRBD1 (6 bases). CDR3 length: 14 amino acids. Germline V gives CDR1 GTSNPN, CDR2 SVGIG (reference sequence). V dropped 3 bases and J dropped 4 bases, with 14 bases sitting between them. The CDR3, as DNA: TGTGCCTGGAGGCAACCGGGACAAGCAGATACGCAGTATTTT. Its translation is CAWRQPGQADTQYF.

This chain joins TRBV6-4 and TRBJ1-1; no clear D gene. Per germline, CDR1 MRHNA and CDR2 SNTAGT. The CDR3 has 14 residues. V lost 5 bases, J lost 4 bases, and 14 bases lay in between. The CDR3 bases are TGTGCCAGCAGTCAGGAGACCTGGGGCACTGAAGCTTTCTTT. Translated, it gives CASSQETWGTEAFF.

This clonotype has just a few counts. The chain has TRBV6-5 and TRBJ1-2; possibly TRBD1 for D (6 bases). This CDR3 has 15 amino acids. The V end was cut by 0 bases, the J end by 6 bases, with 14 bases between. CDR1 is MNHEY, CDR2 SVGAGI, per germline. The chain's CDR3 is CASSYSRGGQNGYTF. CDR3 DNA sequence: TGTGCCAGCAGTTACTCTAGGGGGGGGCAAAATGGCTACACCTTC.

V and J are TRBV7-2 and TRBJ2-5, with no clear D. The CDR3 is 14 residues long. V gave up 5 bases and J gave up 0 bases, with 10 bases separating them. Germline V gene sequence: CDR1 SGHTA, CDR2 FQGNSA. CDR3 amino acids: CASSRKMYQETQYF. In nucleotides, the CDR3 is TGTGCCAGCAGCCGAAAGATGTACCAAGAGACCCAGTACTTC.

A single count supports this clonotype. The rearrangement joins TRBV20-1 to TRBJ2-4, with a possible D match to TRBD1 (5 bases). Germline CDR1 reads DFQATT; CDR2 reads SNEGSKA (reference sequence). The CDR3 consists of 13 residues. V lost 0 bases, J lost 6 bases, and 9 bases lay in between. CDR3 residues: CSARDPGINIQYF. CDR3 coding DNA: TGCAGTGCTAGAGATCCAGGGATAAACATTCAGTACTTC.

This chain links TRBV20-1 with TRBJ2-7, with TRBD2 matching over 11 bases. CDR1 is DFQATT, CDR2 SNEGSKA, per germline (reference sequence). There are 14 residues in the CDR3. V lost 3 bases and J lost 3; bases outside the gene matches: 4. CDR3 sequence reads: CSARTSGAFYEQYF. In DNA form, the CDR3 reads TGCAGTGCTAGGACTAGCGGGGCATTCTACGAGCAGTACTTC.

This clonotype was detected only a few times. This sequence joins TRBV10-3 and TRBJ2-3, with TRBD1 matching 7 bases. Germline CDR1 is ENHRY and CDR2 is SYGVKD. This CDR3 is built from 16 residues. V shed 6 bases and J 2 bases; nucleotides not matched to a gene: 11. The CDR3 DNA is TGTGCCATCAGGGCCCGGACAGGAGAGGACACAGATACGCAGTATTTT. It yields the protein CAIRARTGEDTDTQYF.

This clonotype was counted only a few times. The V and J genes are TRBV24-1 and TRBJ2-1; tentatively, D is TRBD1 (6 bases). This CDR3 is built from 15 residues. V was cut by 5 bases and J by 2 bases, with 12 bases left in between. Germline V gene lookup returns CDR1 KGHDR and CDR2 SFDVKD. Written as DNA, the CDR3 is TGTGCCACCAGTGGCCAGGGGCTCACCTACAATGAGCAGTTCTTC. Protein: CATSGQGLTYNEQFF.

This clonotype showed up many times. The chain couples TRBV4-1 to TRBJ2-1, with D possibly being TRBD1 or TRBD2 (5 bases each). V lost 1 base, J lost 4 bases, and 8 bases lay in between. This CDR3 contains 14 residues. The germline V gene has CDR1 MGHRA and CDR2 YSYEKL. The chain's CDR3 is CASSQGDRYNEQFF. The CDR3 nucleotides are TGCGCCAGCAGCCAAGGGGACCGATACAATGAGCAGTTCTTC.

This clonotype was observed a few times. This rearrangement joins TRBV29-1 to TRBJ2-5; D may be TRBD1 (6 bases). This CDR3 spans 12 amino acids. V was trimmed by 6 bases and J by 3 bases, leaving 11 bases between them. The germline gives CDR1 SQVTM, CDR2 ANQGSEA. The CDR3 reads CSVGDTEETQYF. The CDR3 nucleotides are TGCAGCGTCGGGGACACCGAAGAGACCCAGTACTTC.